This passage covers 13 T cell receptor beta chains from one sample sequenced in a study of blood T cell repertoires in COVID-19 (dated by TCRdb to the early 2020s). The library was produced with the immunoSEQ multiplex PCR assay. TCRdb mirrors the immuneACCESS table, restricted to in-frame sequences. Some clones are absent from its copies; in checked studies, under half trace to an unresolved V gene, and the reason for the others is unknown. This sample comprises 50,000 or so clones, 80% to 85% of them detected only once. The ten top clones hold about 2.4% of the sample. Input material: peripheral blood. The receptors here all came from a man aged 50 to 60 with acute or convalescent COVID-19.

V is TRBV9 and J is TRBJ2-1; 12 bases fit TRBD2. The germline V gene has CDR1 SGDLS and CDR2 YYNGEE. V was clipped by 4 bases and J by 3 bases; unmatched bases: 14. There are 19 residues in the CDR3. In DNA form, the CDR3 reads TGTGCCAGCAGCTCTCCGGGACTAGCGGGCCGGGGGATCTACAATGAGCAGTTCTTC. The encoded protein is CASSSPGLAGRGIYNEQFF.

The chain joins TRBV11-2 to TRBJ2-5, with 11 bases identical to TRBD2. The CDR3 has 16 amino acids. V was clipped by 1 base and J by 3 bases; unmatched bases: 4. The germline gives CDR1 SGHAT, CDR2 FQNNGV. In nucleotides, the CDR3 is TGTGCCAGCAGCTTAGGTGGACTAGCGGGTAAAGAGACCCAGTACTTC. Its translation is CASSLGGLAGKETQYF.

As for this clone: One end of the junction varies from germline; a read error may be responsible. The sample carries other DNA sequences with the same CDR3. The CDR3, as DNA: TGTGCCAGCAGCTTGAACAGGCGGAGCACAGATACGCAGTATTTC. It encodes CASSLNRRSTDTQYF. The chain uses TRBV11-2 and TRBJ2-3, with D possibly TRBD1 on 5 matching bases. The CDR3 covers 15 residues. Germline loops: CDR1 SGHAT, CDR2 FQNNGV. The full variable domain, with the rest looked up from reference TRBV11-2 and TRBJ2-3, is EAGVAQSPRYKIIEKRQSVAFWCNPISGHATLYWYQQILGQGPKLLIQFQNNGVVDDSQLPKDRFSAERLKGVDSTLKIQPAKLEDSAVYLCASSLNRRSTDTQYFGPGTRLTVL.

The rearrangement joins TRBV5-1 to TRBJ1-6, with a tentative D call TRBD1 (5 bases). V gave up 0 bases and J gave up 5 bases, with 9 bases separating them. The CDR3 runs to 15 residues. Germline CDR1 reads SGHRS; CDR2 reads YFSETQ. The CDR3 reads CASSLGGRNNSPLHF. CDR3 nucleotide sequence: TGCGCCAGCAGCTTGGGGGGGAGGAATAATTCACCCCTCCACTTT.

The chain uses TRBV2 and TRBJ1-2; no clear D gene. Germline values: CDR1 SNHLY, CDR2 FYNNEI. CDR3 length equals 14 residues. V was cut by 7 bases and J by 4 bases, with 16 bases left in between. The CDR3: CASTLGSESYGYTF. The CDR3 coding sequence is TGTGCCAGCACCTTGGGGAGCGAGAGCTATGGCTACACCTTC.

This clone was seen a few times. The chain joins TRBV7-6 to TRBJ2-7, with D maybe TRBD1 (6 bases). This CDR3 is 11 amino acids long. Deletions cut 11 bases from V and 7 bases from J, with 15 bases between. Germline assignment: CDR1 SGHVS and CDR2 FNYEAQ. In DNA form, the CDR3 reads TGTGCCGTCGAGGGCCAGGGGGAGCAGTACTTC. This encodes CAVEGQGEQYF.

This chain links TRBV19 with TRBJ2-1; 12 bases are a match to TRBD2. Germline-derived CDR1 and CDR2 are LNHDA and SQIVND (reference sequence). V was pared by 5 bases and J by 5 bases, with 4 bases of the junction left unmatched. This CDR3 comprises 15 residues. The CDR3 loop is CASSVTSGGHNEQFF. In DNA, the CDR3 is TGTGCCAGTAGTGTCACTAGCGGGGGGCACAATGAGCAGTTCTTC.

This chain joins TRBV4-1 and TRBJ1-6; the D gene is possibly TRBD1 (6 bases). This CDR3 spans 16 amino acids. V was cut by 1 base and J by 7 bases, with 14 bases left in between. Germline V gene lookup returns CDR1 MGHRA and CDR2 YSYEKL. This CDR3 is CASSQGTVVGNSPLHF. The CDR3 DNA sequence: TGCGCCAGCAGCCAAGGGACAGTGGTTGGCAATTCACCCCTCCACTTT.

This chain uses TRBV5-1 with TRBJ1-1; D remains unclear. Germline V gene sequence: CDR1 SGHRS, CDR2 YFSETQ. The V gene lost 0 bases and the J gene lost 1 base, with 13 bases spanning the gap. The CDR3 covers 16 residues. The CDR3 coding sequence is TGCGCCAGCAGCTTGGCCCCCCTCGGTGGGAACACTGAAGCTTTCTTT. It encodes CASSLAPLGGNTEAFF. The entire variable domain, with the rest obtained from reference TRBV5-1 and TRBJ1-1, is as follows: KAGVTQTPRYLIKTRGQQVTLSCSPISGHRSVSWYQQTPGQGLQFLFEYFSETQRNKGNFPGRFSGRQFSNSRSEMNVSTLELGDSALYLCASSLAPLGGNTEAFFGQGTRLTVV.

The CDR3 DNA reads as TGTGCCAGCAGCTTAGACAGGGGTAATGAAAAACTGTTTTTT. Translated, it gives CASSLDRGNEKLFF. The rearrangement uses TRBV5-4 and TRBJ1-4; TRBD1 agrees at 8 bases. This CDR3 spans 14 amino acids. CDR1 is SGHNT and CDR2 is YYREEE in the germline V gene (reference sequence). V gave up 2 bases and J gave up 4 bases; unmatched junction bases: 1. The variable domain in full, completed from reference TRBV5-4 and TRBJ1-4, reads ETGVTQSPTHLIKTRGQQVTLRCSSQSGHNTVSWYQQALGQGPQFIFQYYREEENGRGNFPPRFSGLQFPNYSSELNVNALELDDSALYLCASSLDRGNEKLFFGSGTQLSVL.

The chain recombines TRBV27 with TRBJ2-7; 9 nucleotides match TRBD2. The CDR3 runs to 16 residues. Trimming removed 3 bases from V and 0 bases from J; junction bases left unmatched: 6. CDR1 is MNHEY and CDR2 is SMNVEV in the germline V gene (reference sequence). CDR3 sequence reads: CASSLNSGRLSYEQYF. The CDR3 DNA reads TGTGCCAGCAGTTTGAATAGCGGGAGACTCTCCTACGAGCAGTACTTC.

The chain joins TRBV15 to TRBJ1-1; weak D call: TRBD1 (6 bases). CDR3 length: 12 residues. Trimming pared 7 bases from V and 7 bases from J, leaving 13 bases between. The germline CDR1 and CDR2 sequences are LNHNV and YYDKDF (reference sequence). The CDR3 nucleotides are TGTGCCACCAAGAGGACAGATCATGAAGCTTTCTTT. Translated, it gives CATKRTDHEAFF.

DNA of the CDR3: TGCGCCAGCAGCGGGGGACAACCTAGCGAAAAACTGTTTTTT. This encodes CASSGGQPSEKLFF. This sequence joins TRBV5-1 and TRBJ1-4, with a tentative D call TRBD1 (6 bases). Trimming shortened V by 4 bases and J by 8 bases, and 15 bases separated the two germline ends. The CDR3 totals 14 residues. CDR1 and CDR2 (germline): SGHRS, YFSETQ.